This TCR beta chain was found in a study of cytomegalovirus exposure and HLA in healthy donors. With 60 Vbeta and 13 Jbeta primers, the PCR was carried out. Assay: immunoSEQ multiplex PCR; the TCRdb copy retains only in-frame clones and omits some. This repertoire includes about 39,000 clones. The CDR3 sequence is 12 residues long. Trimming left V 4 bases short and J 3 bases short, with 8 bases between. Germline loops: CDR1 SGHDT, CDR2 YYEEEE. Study-level points and caveats: Specific recognition of CMV antigens was confirmed in vitro for a few chains (all CMV-associated). Researchers reported in a later analysis that a missense DCLRE1C variant was tied to TCR beta V- and J-gene trimming.

As to this clone: What it recognizes is unknown.

This TCR was recovered from a woman aged 25-40 years in good health and CMV-seropositive. The V call is TRBV5-6, the J call TRBJ2-7; D might be TRBD1 (5 bases). The sequenced sample was PBMCs. The CDR3 protein is CASSLTDYEQYF. DNA of the CDR3: TGTGCCAGCAGCCTGACAGACTACGAGCAGTACTTC.